These 5 T cell receptor beta chains were sequenced from one sample in a study of shared clonotypes between healthy human individuals. This table comes from immunoSEQ multiplex PCR, and its TCRdb copy is limited to in-frame clones, with some not included. The top ten hold about 0.38% of the sample, which has 2 million to 3 million clones, roughly 93% seen once. Sequenced sample: naive CD4+ T cells from PBMCs. The subset is: CD45RA+ positively selected. All receptors come from a man between 18 and 35 years old in good health. Some clones in this sample may be carry-over from other donors' samples.

The chain links TRBV19 to TRBJ2-5; 11 bases map to TRBD1. J gave up 5 bases and V 6 bases, and 5 bases lay outside the gene matches. Germline CDR1 LNHDA, CDR2 SQIVND (reference sequence). The CDR3 runs to 14 residues. The CDR3 sequence: CASSLGQGVETQYF. The CDR3 region has the DNA TGTGCCAGTAGCCTGGGACAGGGGGTCGAGACCCAGTACTTC.

This clone was found once. V and J are TRBV6-5 and TRBJ1-1; 9 bases are shared with TRBD1. Per the germline V gene, CDR1 is MNHEY and CDR2 is SVGAGI. The junction had 8 bases not matched to a gene; V was cut back by 5 bases and J by 10 bases. There are 13 residues in the CDR3. The CDR3 region is CASSPGQGRRAFF. The CDR3 DNA reads TGTGCCAGCAGTCCGGGACAGGGTCGACGAGCTTTCTTT.

This chain's CDR3 is CASTRAGDQETQYF. The CDR3 DNA is TGTGCCAGCACAAGAGCCGGGGACCAAGAGACCCAGTACTTC. The chain uses TRBV28 and TRBJ2-5, with a weak D call TRBD2 (5 bases). V was trimmed by 7 bases and J by 0 bases, leaving 12 bases between them. Germline V gives CDR1 MDHEN, CDR2 SYDVKM. The CDR3 has 14 amino acids.

This rearrangement joins TRBV11-3 to TRBJ2-1; 9 bases agree with TRBD2. The germline CDR1 and CDR2 sequences are SGHNT and YENEEA. The trim removed 5 bases at V and 7 bases at J, leaving 9 bases unmatched. The CDR3 extends over 15 amino acids. The CDR3 nucleotides read TGTGCCAGCAGCAAAGGTAGCGGGAGTTCTAATGAGCAGTTCTTC. This sequence encodes CASSKGSGSSNEQFF. The entire variable domain, with the rest obtained from reference TRBV11-3 and TRBJ2-1, is as follows: EAGVVQSPRYKIIEKKQPVAFWCNPISGHNTLYWYLQNLGQGPELLIRYENEEAVDDSQLPKDRFSAERLKGVDSTLKIQPAELGDSAVYLCASSKGSGSSNEQFFGPGTRLTVL.

The CDR3, as DNA: TGCGCCAGCAGCTTGGGGCTAGCAGACATGTACGAGCAGTACTTC. This gives the protein CASSLGLADMYEQYF. V usage is TRBV5-1 and J usage is TRBJ2-7; possible D gene TRBD2, 5 bases. The CDR3 is made up of 15 amino acids. Germline V gives CDR1 SGHRS, CDR2 YFSETQ. V lost 0 bases to trimming and J lost 4 bases, with 14 bases between them.